By proportion, the clone carrying this TCR beta chain is medium-sized (0.01 to 0.1%). Its antigen is undetermined. This record belongs to a study of type 1 regulatory T cells. TCRdb analysed the reads with MiXCR anew, one entry per CDR3 protein. The table shows roughly 68,000 distinct CDR3 sequences, with around 57% occurring only once. Germline V gene sequence: CDR1 DFQATT, CDR2 SNEGSKA (reference sequence). The CDR3 runs 12 residues. V was shortened by 5 bases and J by 9 bases, with 14 bases between the two germline ends. Sequencing input: cultured T cells, either the whole culture or a sorted T cell fraction (not recorded which). Subset defined: Tr1-enriched cell product generated in vitro against host alloantigens. V and J are TRBV20-1 and TRBJ2-1; D unresolved. The sequence derives from a human donor in good health. CDR3 nucleotides: TGCAGTGCTTTCGGGTCCTCGGCTGAGCAGTTCTTC. Translating it yields CSAFGSSAEQFF.